Here is one TCR beta chain with its context. What it binds is unknown. This specimen belongs to a study of Graves' ophthalmopathy and Graves' hyperthyroidism. Study results and limitations: The majority of expanded thyroid clonotypes above 0.001 frequency also occurred in blood.

Amplification of TCR beta CDR3 regions used RNA transcripts. First-round RT-PCR relied on HTBI primers, and a second-round multiplex PCR came next. Via MiXCR, TCRdb re-called the multiplex PCR reads, giving one row per CDR3 protein. The table has 300,000 to 500,000 distinct CDR3 sequences, roughly 15% seen once; the top ten hold roughly 7%. J was trimmed by 3 bases and V by 6 bases; bases with no gene match: 8. Germline V gene data show CDR1 as MNHEY and CDR2 as SVGEGT. The CDR3 consists of 15 residues. The receptor was derived from a young woman with stable Graves' hyperthyroidism. The chain recombines TRBV6-2 or TRBV6-3 with TRBJ1-2; 9 bases are a match to TRBD1. Sequencing was done on a sample of peripheral blood. The DNA of the CDR3 is TGTGCCAGCAGGGGACAGGGACCGCCAGACTATGGCTACACCTTC. It specifies CASRGQGPPDYGYTF.